This TCR beta chain derives from a study of Ad26.COV2.S vaccination and SARS-CoV-2 variants. About this clone: What it binds is not known.

Overall study findings and caveats: Reportedly, spike-specific CD8+ and CD4+ T cell responses achieved substantial breadth once vaccination had taken place.

V was clipped by 4 bases and J by 0 bases, with 12 bases between them. CDR3 length: 16 residues. In germline, CDR1 is KGHDR, CDR2 SFDVKD. Treatment noted: 15 to 20 received Ad26.COV2.S at low or high dose, single or two shots; about 5 received placebo; per-sample allocation not given. Specimen acquisition occurred on day 63 following the initial vaccine or placebo injection. Libraries were prepared by immunoSEQ multiplex PCR; TCRdb keeps only in-frame clonotypes and omits some of them. The table records 250,000 or so clones, 70% to 90% of them present only once. This sample comprised peripheral blood, obtained in a trial of Ad26.COV2.S vaccine versus placebo. This chain uses TRBV24-1 with TRBJ2-4; no firm D call. This TCR came from a person aged 18-65 years who received the Ad26.COV2.S COVID-19 vaccine or a placebo. CDR3 loop: CATSDPRRTAKNIQYF. DNA for the CDR3: TGTGCCACCAGTGACCCAAGACGGACAGCCAAAAACATTCAGTACTTC.